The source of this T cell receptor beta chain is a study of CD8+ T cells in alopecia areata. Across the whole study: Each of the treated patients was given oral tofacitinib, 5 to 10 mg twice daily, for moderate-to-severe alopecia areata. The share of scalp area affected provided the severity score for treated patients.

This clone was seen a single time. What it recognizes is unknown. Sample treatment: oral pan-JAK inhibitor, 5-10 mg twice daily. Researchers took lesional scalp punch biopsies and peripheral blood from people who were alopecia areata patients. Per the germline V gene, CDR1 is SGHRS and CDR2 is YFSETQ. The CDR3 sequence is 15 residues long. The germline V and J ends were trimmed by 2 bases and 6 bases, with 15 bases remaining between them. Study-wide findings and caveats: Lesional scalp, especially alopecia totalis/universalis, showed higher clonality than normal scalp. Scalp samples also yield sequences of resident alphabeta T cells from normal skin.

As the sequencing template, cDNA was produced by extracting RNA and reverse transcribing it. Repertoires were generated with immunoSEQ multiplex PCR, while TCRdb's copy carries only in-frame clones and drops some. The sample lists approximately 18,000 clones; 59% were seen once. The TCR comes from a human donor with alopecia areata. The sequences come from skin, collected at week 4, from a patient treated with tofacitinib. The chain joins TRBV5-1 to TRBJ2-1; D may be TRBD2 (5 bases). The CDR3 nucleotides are TGCGCCAGCAGCTTTCTTACTAGAGGTGCCAATGAGCAGTTCTTC. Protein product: CASSFLTRGANEQFF.